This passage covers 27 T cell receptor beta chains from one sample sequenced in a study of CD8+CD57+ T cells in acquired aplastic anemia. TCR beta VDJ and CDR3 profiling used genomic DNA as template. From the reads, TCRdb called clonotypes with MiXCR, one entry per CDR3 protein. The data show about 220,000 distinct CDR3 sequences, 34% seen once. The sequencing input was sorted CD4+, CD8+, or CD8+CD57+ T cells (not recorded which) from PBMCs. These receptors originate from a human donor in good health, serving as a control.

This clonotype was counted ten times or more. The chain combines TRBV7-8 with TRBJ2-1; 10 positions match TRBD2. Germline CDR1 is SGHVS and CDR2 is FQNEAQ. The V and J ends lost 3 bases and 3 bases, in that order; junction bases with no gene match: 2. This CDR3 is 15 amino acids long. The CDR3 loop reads CASSFLAGDYNEQFF. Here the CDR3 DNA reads TGTGCCAGCAGCTTCCTAGCGGGGGACTACAATGAGCAGTTCTTC.

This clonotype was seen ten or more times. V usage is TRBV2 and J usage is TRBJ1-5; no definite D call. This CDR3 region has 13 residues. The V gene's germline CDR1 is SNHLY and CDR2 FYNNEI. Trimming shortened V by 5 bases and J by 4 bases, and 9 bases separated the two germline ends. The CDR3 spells CASSWAANQPQHF. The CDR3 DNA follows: TGTGCCAGCAGTTGGGCAGCTAATCAGCCCCAGCATTTT.

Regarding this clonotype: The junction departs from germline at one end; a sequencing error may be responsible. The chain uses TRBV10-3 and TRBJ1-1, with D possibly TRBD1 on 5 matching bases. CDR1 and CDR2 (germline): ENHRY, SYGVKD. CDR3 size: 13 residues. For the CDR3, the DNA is TGCGCCCTCATGGCTACCGGGGGCACTGAAGCTTTCTTT. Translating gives CALMATGGTEAFF.

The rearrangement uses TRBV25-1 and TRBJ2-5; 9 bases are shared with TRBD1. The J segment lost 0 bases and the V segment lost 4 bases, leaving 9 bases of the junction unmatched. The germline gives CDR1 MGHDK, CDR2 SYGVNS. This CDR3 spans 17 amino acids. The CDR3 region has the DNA TGTGCCAGCAGTGCACAGGGACAGGGAAGTAACCAAGAGACCCAGTACTTC. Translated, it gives CASSAQGQGSNQETQYF.

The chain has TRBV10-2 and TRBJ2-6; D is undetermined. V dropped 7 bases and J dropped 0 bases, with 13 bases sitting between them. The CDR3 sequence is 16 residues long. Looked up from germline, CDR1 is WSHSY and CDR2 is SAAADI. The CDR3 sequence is CASIGWSSSGANVLTF. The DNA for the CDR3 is TGCGCCAGCATTGGGTGGAGTAGCTCTGGGGCCAACGTCCTGACTTTC.

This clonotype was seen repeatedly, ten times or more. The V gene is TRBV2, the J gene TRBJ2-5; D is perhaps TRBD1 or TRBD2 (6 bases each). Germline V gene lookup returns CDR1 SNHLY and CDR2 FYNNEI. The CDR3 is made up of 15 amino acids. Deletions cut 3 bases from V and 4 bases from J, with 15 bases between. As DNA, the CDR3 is TGTGCCAGCAGTGAGCCGGGACGGGGGCGAGAGACCCAGTACTTC. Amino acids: CASSEPGRGRETQYF.

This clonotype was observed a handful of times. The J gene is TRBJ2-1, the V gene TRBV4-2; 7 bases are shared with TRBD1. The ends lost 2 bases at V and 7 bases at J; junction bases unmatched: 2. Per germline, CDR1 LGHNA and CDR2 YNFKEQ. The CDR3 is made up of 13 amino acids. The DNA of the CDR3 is TGTGCCAGCAGCCAAAAACAGGGGAATGAGCAGTTCTTC. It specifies CASSQKQGNEQFF.

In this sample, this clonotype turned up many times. CDR3: CASSEWSGGYTDTQYF. In nucleotides, the CDR3 is TGTGCCAGCAGTGAATGGTCAGGGGGTTACACAGATACGCAGTATTTT. This rearrangement joins TRBV25-1 to TRBJ2-3, with TRBD1 identical over 7 bases. V gave up 1 base and J gave up 2 bases; unmatched junction bases: 6. Germline V CDR1 and CDR2: MGHDK, SYGVNS. This CDR3 is built from 16 residues. Based on the CDR3 plus reference TRBV25-1 and TRBJ2-3, the full variable domain is EADIYQTPRYLVIGTGKKITLECSQTMGHDKMYWYQQDPGMELHLIHYSYGVNSTEKGDLSSESTVSRIRTEHFPLTLESARPSHTSQYLCASSEWSGGYTDTQYFGPGTRLTVL.

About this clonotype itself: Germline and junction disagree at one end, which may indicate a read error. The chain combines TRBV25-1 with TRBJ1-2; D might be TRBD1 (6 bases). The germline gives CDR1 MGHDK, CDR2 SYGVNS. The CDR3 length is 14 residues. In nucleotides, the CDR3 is TGCGCCAGCAGTCCACCGCAGGGGAACTACGGCTACACCTTC. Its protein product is CASSPPQGNYGYTF.

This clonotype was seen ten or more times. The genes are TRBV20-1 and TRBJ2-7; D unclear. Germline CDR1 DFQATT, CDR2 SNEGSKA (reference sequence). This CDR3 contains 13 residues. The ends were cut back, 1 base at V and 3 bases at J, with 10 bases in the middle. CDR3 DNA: TGCAGTGCTAGAGGGAGCAGGTTCTACGAGCAGTACTTC. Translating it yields CSARGSRFYEQYF.

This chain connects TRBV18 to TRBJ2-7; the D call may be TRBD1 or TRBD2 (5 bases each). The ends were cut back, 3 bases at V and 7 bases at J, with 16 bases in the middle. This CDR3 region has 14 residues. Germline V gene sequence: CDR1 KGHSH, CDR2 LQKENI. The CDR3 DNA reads TGTGCCAGCTCACCCGCCGGGACCACAGGAGAGCAGTACTTC. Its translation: CASSPAGTTGEQYF.

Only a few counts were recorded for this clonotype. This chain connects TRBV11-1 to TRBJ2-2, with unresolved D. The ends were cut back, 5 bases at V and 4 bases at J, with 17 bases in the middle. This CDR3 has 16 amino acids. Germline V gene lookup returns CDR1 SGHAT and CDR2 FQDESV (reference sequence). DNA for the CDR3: TGTGCCAGCAGCCACCAGATCCCAGTAAGCACCGGGGAGCTGTTTTTT. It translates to CASSHQIPVSTGELFF.

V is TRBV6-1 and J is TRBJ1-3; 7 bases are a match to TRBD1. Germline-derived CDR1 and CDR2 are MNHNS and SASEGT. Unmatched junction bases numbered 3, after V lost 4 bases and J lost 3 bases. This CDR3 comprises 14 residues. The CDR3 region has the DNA TGTGCCAGCAGTGTTCGACAGGGTGGAAACACCATATATTTT. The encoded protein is CASSVRQGGNTIYF.

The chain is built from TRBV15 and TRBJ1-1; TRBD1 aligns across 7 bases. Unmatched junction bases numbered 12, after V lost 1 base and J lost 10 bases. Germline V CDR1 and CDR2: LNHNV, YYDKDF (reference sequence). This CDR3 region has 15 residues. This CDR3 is CATSRGGTVRSGAFF. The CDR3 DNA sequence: TGTGCCACCAGCAGAGGCGGGACAGTCCGGTCAGGAGCTTTCTTT.

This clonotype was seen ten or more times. As DNA, the CDR3 is TGTGCTAGTGGTTTGGTACAAGGGGAGACCCAGTACTTC. Its protein is CASGLVQGETQYF. The gene calls are TRBV12-5 and TRBJ2-5; D remains unclear. Germline V gene lookup returns CDR1 LGHNT and CDR2 FRNRAP. V shed 0 bases and J shed 5 bases, with 7 bases lying between them. This CDR3 comprises 13 residues.

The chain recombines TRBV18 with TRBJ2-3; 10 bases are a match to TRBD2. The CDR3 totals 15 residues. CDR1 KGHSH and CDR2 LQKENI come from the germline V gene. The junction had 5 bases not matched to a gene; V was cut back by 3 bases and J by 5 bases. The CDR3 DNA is TGTGCCAGCTCACCCCCTAGCGGGAGACTAGATACGCAGTATTTT. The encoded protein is CASSPPSGRLDTQYF.

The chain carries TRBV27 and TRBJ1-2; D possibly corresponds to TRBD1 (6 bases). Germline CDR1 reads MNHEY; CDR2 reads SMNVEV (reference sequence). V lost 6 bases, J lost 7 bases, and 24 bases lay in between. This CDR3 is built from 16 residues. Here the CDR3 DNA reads TGTGCCAGCAGCTCCGACACGGGGGCCGGCACGCGTGGCTACACCTTC. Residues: CASSSDTGAGTRGYTF.

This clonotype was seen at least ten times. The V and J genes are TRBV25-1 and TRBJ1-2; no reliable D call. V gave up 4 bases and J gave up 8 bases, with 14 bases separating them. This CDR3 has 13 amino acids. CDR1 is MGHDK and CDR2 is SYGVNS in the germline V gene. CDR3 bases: TGTGCCAGCAGTGTCGACCATGATCGGGGCTACACCTTC. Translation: CASSVDHDRGYTF.

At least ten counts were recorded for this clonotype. The CDR3 nucleotides are TGCAGTGCCACTCTGGACATTAGCAATCAGCCCCAGCATTTT. As protein: CSATLDISNQPQHF. The rearrangement uses TRBV20-1 and TRBJ1-5; D perhaps matches TRBD1 (5 bases). V shed 6 bases and J shed 0 bases, with 12 bases lying between them. Per the germline V gene, CDR1 is DFQATT and CDR2 is SNEGSKA (reference sequence). This CDR3 is 14 amino acids long.

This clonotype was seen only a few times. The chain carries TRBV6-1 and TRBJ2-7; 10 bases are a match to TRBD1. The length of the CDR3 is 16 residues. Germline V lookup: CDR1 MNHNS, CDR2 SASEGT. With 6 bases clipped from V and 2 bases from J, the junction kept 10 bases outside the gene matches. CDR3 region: CASRLKGGQGTYEQYF. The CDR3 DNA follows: TGTGCCAGCAGACTAAAAGGGGGACAGGGGACCTACGAGCAGTACTTC.

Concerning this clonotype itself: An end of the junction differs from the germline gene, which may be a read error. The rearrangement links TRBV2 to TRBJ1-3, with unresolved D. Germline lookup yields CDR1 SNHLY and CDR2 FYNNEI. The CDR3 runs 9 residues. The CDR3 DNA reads TGTGCCAGCACTACCGGTTCGGTATTT. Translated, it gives CASTTGSVF.

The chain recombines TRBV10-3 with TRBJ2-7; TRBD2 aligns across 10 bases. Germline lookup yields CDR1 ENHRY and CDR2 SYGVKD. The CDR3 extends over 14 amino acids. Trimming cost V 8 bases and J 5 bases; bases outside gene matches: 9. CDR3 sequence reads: CAIQRAGGPNEQYF. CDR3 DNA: TGTGCCATCCAAAGAGCGGGGGGGCCCAACGAGCAGTACTTC.

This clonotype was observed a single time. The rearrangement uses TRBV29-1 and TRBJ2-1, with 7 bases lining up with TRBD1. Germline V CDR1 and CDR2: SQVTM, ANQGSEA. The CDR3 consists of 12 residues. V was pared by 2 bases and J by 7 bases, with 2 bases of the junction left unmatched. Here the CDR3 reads CSVEPGGNEQFF. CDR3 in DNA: TGCAGCGTTGAACCAGGGGGAAATGAGCAGTTCTTC.

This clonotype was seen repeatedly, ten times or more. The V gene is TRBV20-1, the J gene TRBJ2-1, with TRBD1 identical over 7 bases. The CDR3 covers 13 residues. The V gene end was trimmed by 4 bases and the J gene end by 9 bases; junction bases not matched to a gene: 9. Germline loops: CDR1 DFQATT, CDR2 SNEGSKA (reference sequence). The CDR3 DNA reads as TGCAGTGCTACGAACCCACAGGGGATTGAGCAGTTCTTC. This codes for CSATNPQGIEQFF.

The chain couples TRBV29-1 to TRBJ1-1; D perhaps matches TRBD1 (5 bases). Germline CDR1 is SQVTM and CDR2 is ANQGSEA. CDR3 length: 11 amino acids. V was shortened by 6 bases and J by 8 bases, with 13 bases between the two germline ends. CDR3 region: CSVTLGVEAFF. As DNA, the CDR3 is TGCAGCGTGACCCTGGGGGTCGAAGCTTTCTTT.

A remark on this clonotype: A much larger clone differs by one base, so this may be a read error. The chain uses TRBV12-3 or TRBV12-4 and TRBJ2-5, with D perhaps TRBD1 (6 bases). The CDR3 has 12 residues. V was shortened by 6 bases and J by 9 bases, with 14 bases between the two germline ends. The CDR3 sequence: CASRKQGFAQYF. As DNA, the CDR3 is TGTGCCAGCAGAAAACAGGGTTTTGCCCAGTACTTC.

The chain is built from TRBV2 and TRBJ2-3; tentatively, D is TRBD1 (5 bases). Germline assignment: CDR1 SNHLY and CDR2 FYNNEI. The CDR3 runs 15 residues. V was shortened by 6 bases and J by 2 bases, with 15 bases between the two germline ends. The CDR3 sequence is CASSLPSRDTDTQYF. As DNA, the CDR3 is TGTGCCAGCAGCTTACCAAGCAGGGACACAGATACGCAGTATTTT.